This record concerns one T cell receptor (beta chain) sequence. The specificity of this receptor is unknown. One base away there is no much larger clone; base qualities are not given. The roughly 42 donors, aged 6 to 90 years, were systemically healthy Caucasian individuals from Russia. Roughly 9.5 milliliters of peripheral blood were drawn from each donor into EDTA-treated Vacutainer tubes. PBMCs were isolated by Ficoll-Paque density-gradient centrifugation, with at least 7 million obtained per sample. Total RNA was extracted from PBMCs with Trizol reagent, with at least 6 micrograms obtained per sample. For every donor, flow cytometry on a PBMC aliquot measured the percentage of naive CD45RAhigh/CD27high T cells. This entry comes from a study of blood T cells in healthy people across ages (dated by TCRdb to between 2015 and 2016). Broadly, across the study: Template switching captured roughly one uniquely barcoded TCR beta cDNA molecule per two T cells in model experiments. Age-related changes in TCR beta repertoire diversity were measured in the study by deep sequencing normalized with unique cDNA molecular identifiers. Donors were grouped into four age groups: young (average about 15 years), middle-aged (39), aged (approximately 58) and long-lived (about 82). Two additional independent replicas of 1 million unique cDNA reads from the same blood draw were analyzed for two donors (one aged 18 to 29 and one aged 80 or older). General conclusions and limits of the study: Observed TCR beta diversity per million T cells fell roughly linearly with age, and a significant reduction was already apparent by age about 38. Estimates of total diversity based on one million sequenced T cells were regarded as lower bounds and as underestimates. Conclusive comparison of naive and antigen-experienced compartments was prevented by the profiling of bulk unsorted PBMCs. Compared with the aged group, the long-lived group had more naive CD4+ T cells, fewer expanded clones and increased TCR diversity, a pattern suggesting age selection. A strong correlation was found between observed TCR beta diversity and the percentage of naive T cells measured by flow cytometry. Because donor CMV infection status was unknown, age-related changes in expanded clonotypes were potentially confounded.

Libraries came from 5' RACE. Sequencing was carried out with an Illumina HiSeq 2500. A second PCR of 7 to 11 cycles was performed with a sample-barcoded 5' primer and a J-beta primer mix. Each TCR beta cDNA molecule received a unique molecular identifier from a template-switch 5' adaptor carrying 12 random nucleotides. Each sample yielded at least 3 million CDR3-containing paired-end reads. First-strand cDNA synthesis was performed from all RNA using the Mint cDNA synthesis kit, with priming by a TRBC-specific oligonucleotide. Following uracil-DNA glycosylase treatment, all cDNA underwent a first 18-cycle PCR with the universal primers M1SS and BC2_uni_R. Per the source publication's procedure: Normalization of each sample was performed by random selection of 1 million high-quality reads, each carrying a distinct molecular identifier. Reads sharing molecular identifiers were discarded rather than binned into consensus sequences. MiTCR, set to a Q25 quality threshold and the strictest error-elimination algorithm, was used for CDR3 identification, clonotype clustering and error correction. Lower-bound total TCR beta diversity was estimated with a nonparametric unseen species model using Euler transformation. The public sequencing data were trimmed at Q25 with fastp and processed into clonotypes with MiXCR by TCRdb, which kept only in-frame beta chains. Each record represents a unique CDR3 protein, reported with the most common genes and DNA among its rows. Here the V and J calls rest on TCRdb's processing, not on the authors' analysis. Across this sample there are some 560,000 distinct CDR3 sequences, with about a quarter seen only once. 3% to 4% of the sample rests with the top ten.

Between the V and J ends, shortened by 9 bases and 1 base respectively, the junction contains 7 bases. Measured from the cysteine to the phenylalanine, the CDR3 is 12 residues long. Just the 36-base CDR3 DNA is kept, in frame starting at base 1. This same sample was also taken into another study, of T cells of mothers and their children. The second investigation adds: The donors were nine systemically healthy Caucasian individuals, made up of three mothers and their six children. cDNA synthesis used all of the extracted RNA, with roughly 1.5 ug of RNA in each 15 ul reaction. In the second PCR, the M1S primer introduced both the sample barcodes and 2-4 random nucleotides. Over 8.5 million TCR beta CDR3 reads were obtained for each mother, and around 3 million reads were obtained for each child. Thymic selection similarly shapes TCR recombination output in related and unrelated pairs, with minor effect from inherited differences. Normalized repertoire overlap was always found to be slightly, but never significantly, higher in related mother-child pairs than in unrelated mother-child pairs. With a sensitivity of 90 to 100 clones per million clonotypes, no persistent microchimeric T cell clones were detected. The study used deep NGS to compare TCR beta repertoires of mothers and children, seeking features distinguishing related mother-child pairs from unrelated individuals. On average, the children were approximately 11 +/- 4 years old, while the mothers were about 37 +/- 4 years old. After adapter ligation was performed with NEBNext reagents, the libraries were sequenced on an Illumina HiSeq 2000 with 100+100 nt paired-end reads. To avoid cross-contamination, the mother libraries and the child libraries were prepared a month apart and sequenced in separate runs. For each donor, between about 450,000 and 2,300,000 distinct TCR beta clonotypes were identified. Naive TCR beta clonotypes were estimated from low-frequency clonotypes matched to each donor's FACS-determined naive share, without sorting.

Input material: blood. The sequence derives from a boy aged 2 to 10 in good health. The rearranged segments are TRBV12-3 or TRBV12-4 and TRBJ1-5; the D gene is not confidently resolved. The nucleotide sequence reads TGTGCCAGTAGGGTAAGCAATCAGCCCCAGCATTTT. This sequence encodes CASRVSNQPQHF.